This entry lists 9 T cell receptor beta chains sequenced from one sample in a study of blood T cells in healthy people across ages (dated by TCRdb to 2015 to 2017). The library came from 5' RACE. The instrument was an Illumina HiSeq 2500. A second roughly 6 to 11 cycle PCR used a sample-barcoded 5' primer and a J-beta primer mix. TCRdb cleaned the public reads at Q25 with fastp, built clones with MiXCR and kept in-frame beta chains. When rows share a CDR3 protein, they turn into one entry using the most common DNA and genes. In all, the sample holds about 1.1 million distinct CDR3 sequences, and about two fifths of those were seen once. Under 15% of the sample goes to the ten largest clones. The sequenced sample was blood. The receptors were sampled from a young man in good health.

V and J are TRBV7-2 and TRBJ2-2; TRBD2 agrees at 9 bases. The CDR3 has 16 residues. V lost 3 bases to trimming and J lost 5 bases; unmatched junction nucleotides: 7. CDR1 is SGHTA and CDR2 is FQGNSA in the germline V gene. The CDR3 sequence is CASSLATSGRTGELFF. The CDR3 DNA sequence: TGTGCCAGCAGCTTGGCTACTAGCGGGCGGACCGGGGAGCTGTTTTTT.

CDR3: CASSQDGGREQYF. The CDR3 region has the DNA TGCGCCAGCAGCCAAGATGGGGGACGCGAGCAGTACTTC. The chain joins TRBV4-3 to TRBJ2-7, with D perhaps assigned TRBD1 or TRBD2 (5 bases each). The germline V gene has CDR1 LGHNA and CDR2 YSLEER. The CDR3 runs 13 residues. The V and J ends lost 0 bases and 6 bases respectively, with 9 bases between them.

This clonotype occurred a few times. The rearrangement uses TRBV5-1 and TRBJ2-5, with 9 bases aligning to TRBD1. Trimming took 3 bases from V and 5 from J; bases not matched to a gene: 11. The CDR3 runs 16 residues. Germline assignment: CDR1 SGHRS and CDR2 YFSETQ. CDR3 sequence (DNA): TGCGCCAGCAGCTCGAGGCTGGGACAGGGCTTCGAGACCCAGTACTTC. It yields the protein CASSSRLGQGFETQYF.

Points on this clonotype: A read error may produce the germline difference seen at one junction end. This chain connects TRBV11-2 to TRBJ2-7, with D unresolved. CDR1 SGHAT and CDR2 FQNNGV come from the germline V gene. The length of the CDR3 is 15 residues. The CDR3 nucleotides read TGTGCCAGCAGCCTAGACCTAGATTTATGGTACGAGCAGTACTTC. Translation: CASSLDLDLWYEQYF. Combining the CDR3 with reference TRBV11-2 and TRBJ2-7 gives the whole variable domain EAGVAQSPRYKIIEKRQSVAFWCNPISGHATLYWYQQILGQGPKLLIQFQNNGVVDDSQLPKDRFSAERLKGVDSTLKIQPAKLEDSAVYLCASSLDLDLWYEQYFGPGTRLTVT.

The chain carries TRBV7-2 and TRBJ1-5, with D maybe TRBD1 (6 bases). The V end lost 5 bases, the J end lost 0 bases, and 20 bases lay between the germline ends. The CDR3 consists of 18 residues. In germline, CDR1 is SGHTA, CDR2 FQGNSA. The CDR3 sequence: CASSHLGHPNYSNQPQHF. The DNA of the CDR3 is TGTGCCAGCAGCCATTTGGGACACCCAAACTATAGCAATCAGCCCCAGCATTTT.

The V and J genes are TRBV20-1 and TRBJ1-6; D is possibly TRBD1 (5 bases). Germline V gene data show CDR1 as DFQATT and CDR2 as SNEGSKA (reference sequence). V was pared by 6 bases and J by 0 bases, with 12 bases between. The CDR3 consists of 15 residues. CDR3 loop: CSATPGGSYNSPLHF. The CDR3 bases are TGCAGTGCCACGCCCGGGGGCTCCTATAATTCACCCCTCCACTTT.

The table lists this clonotype with many counts. V is TRBV7-9 and J is TRBJ2-3; tentative D call: TRBD2 (6 bases). Germline lookup yields CDR1 SEHNR and CDR2 FQNEAQ (reference sequence). This CDR3 has 15 amino acids. V was cut by 4 bases and J by 6 bases, with 17 bases left in between. The CDR3 loop is CASSSRLASSDTQYF. CDR3 sequence (DNA): TGTGCCAGCAGCTCCCGGCTAGCGAGTTCTGATACGCAGTATTTT.

The CDR3 here is CSVAGTGGEQYF. In DNA, the CDR3 is TGCAGCGTCGCCGGGACAGGGGGCGAGCAGTACTTC. The chain uses TRBV29-1 and TRBJ2-5, with 11 nucleotides matching TRBD1. The DNA matches TRBJ2-7 better at its end, which makes the J call doubtful. Germline V lookup: CDR1 SQVTM, CDR2 ANQGSEA. This CDR3 has 12 amino acids.

The chain uses TRBV5-1 and TRBJ1-1; TRBD1 matches at 8 bases. Trimming cost V 3 bases and J 3 bases; bases outside gene matches: 7. The CDR3 is made up of 15 amino acids. CDR1 and CDR2 from the germline V gene are SGHRS and YFSETQ. In nucleotides, the CDR3 is TGCGCCAGCAGCTGGACAGGGACGTTGGACACTGAAGCTTTCTTT. Protein: CASSWTGTLDTEAFF.